Listed below are T cell receptor beta chains from one sample, sequenced in a study of vaccination and CD4 T cells after COVID-19. MiXCR, run by TCRdb on the PCR reads, gives a single entry per CDR3 protein. Of over 14,000 distinct CDR3 sequences listed, 53% are singletons. Their specific antigens are unknown. The specimen sequenced was CD4+ T cells from blood, cultured in vitro. The receptors shown here come from a human donor who had recovered from COVID-19. CDR3s include the opening cysteine and the closing phenylalanine or tryptophan. Each record gives: J gene, V gene, D gene, CDR3 protein. The D gene is left open where the match is weak.

>TRBJ1-6|TRBV20-1|NA
CSARGGDSPDSPLHF
>TRBJ2-1|TRBV6-1|NA
CASSVQPNNEQFF
>TRBJ1-2|TRBV6-2/TRBV6-3|NA
CASSGTLNYGYTF
>TRBJ2-3|TRBV7-2|NA
CASSLGGTDTQYF
>TRBJ2-3|TRBV19|TRBD1
CASSTTGTGTDTQYF
>TRBJ1-5|TRBV6-5|TRBD1
CASSLTGAPGNQPQHF
>TRBJ1-6|TRBV6-1|NA
CASSPQLSSYNSPLHF
>TRBJ2-1|TRBV7-3|NA
CASSLTRTNYNEQFF
>TRBJ1-6|TRBV4-2|NA
CASSQTGSPLHF
>TRBJ2-1|TRBV20-1|TRBD2
CSADPGLGMHEQFF
>TRBJ2-5|TRBV7-9|TRBD2
CASSSGGGTQYF
>TRBJ2-3|TRBV7-9|NA
CAATVVVGTDTQYF
>TRBJ1-2|TRBV28|NA
CASSTPTGGYTF
>TRBJ2-5|TRBV6-1|NA
CASIFTGAVETQYF
>TRBJ2-5|TRBV5-1|TRBD1
CASSLGTGGTLETQYF
>TRBJ1-2|TRBV20-1|NA
CSATHRQTGGYTF
>TRBJ2-5|TRBV12-3/TRBV12-4|NA
CASSLLDQETQYF
>TRBJ2-1|TRBV20-1|TRBD1
CSARAWGQGYNEQFF
>TRBJ2-3|TRBV9|NA
CASSKAGLTDTQYF
>TRBJ1-5|TRBV15|NA
CATSRKNGRISNQPQHF
>TRBJ2-1|TRBV30|TRBD2
CAWSVPTSSNEQFF
>TRBJ1-1|TRBV6-2/TRBV6-3|NA
CASIPRGWVAFF
>TRBJ2-3|TRBV5-4|NA
CASSSQGPTDTQYF
>TRBJ1-6|TRBV2|NA
CASSGQAGYNSPLHF
>TRBJ2-7|TRBV7-9|TRBD2
CASSQSLSGRALGYEQYF
>TRBJ2-7|TRBV11-2|NA
CASSLFGESYEQYF
>TRBJ2-3|TRBV2|TRBD2
CASRDGLAGGTDTQYF
>TRBJ2-7|TRBV20-1|TRBD2
CSARWTSGSYEQYF
>TRBJ1-1|TRBV2|NA
CASSEEVANTEAFF
>TRBJ1-1|TRBV7-2|NA
CASSYRGGDTEAFF
>TRBJ2-3|TRBV6-1|TRBD1
CASGGQNTDTQYF
>TRBJ2-7|TRBV7-9|NA
CASSHTTGRKIDEQYF
>TRBJ1-6|TRBV6-2/TRBV6-3|NA
CASSHSSLRQRYNSPLHF
>TRBJ2-2|TRBV19|NA
CASMRGVNTGELFF
>TRBJ1-3|TRBV11-2|NA
CASSQGNTIYF